The sample holds many counts of the clone carrying this TCR beta chain. The CDR3 spans 9 residues. In germline, CDR1 is SGHKS, CDR2 YYEKEE (reference sequence). Trimming left V 5 bases short and J 8 bases short, with 4 bases between. Each CDR3 protein gets one entry after TCRdb re-called the 5' RACE reads with MiXCR. Among around 1.7 million distinct CDR3 sequences, less than 35% were seen once, and the ten largest hold roughly 0.3%. The source of the sample is a study of identical twins. This clonotype was obtained from a newborn girl in good health. Sequencing was carried out using cord blood. V gene TRBV5-5 combines with J gene TRBJ2-5, with D hard to call. CDR3 residues: CASRPTQYF. CDR3 nucleotides: TGTGCCAGCAGGCCAACCCAGTACTTC.